This T cell receptor beta chain was recovered during a study of T cell changes during pregnancy in multiple sclerosis. This clone showed up just a few times. Other DNA variants within this sample encode the same CDR3. This table comes from immunoSEQ multiplex PCR, and its TCRdb copy is limited to in-frame clones, with some not included. Among about 98,000 clones listed, roughly nine tenths were seen once. V gave up 6 bases and J gave up 0 bases, with 9 bases separating them. The CDR3 length is 15 residues. Looked up from germline, CDR1 is LNHDA and CDR2 is SQIVND (reference sequence). The specimen was peripheral blood, collected after pregnancy. The chain has TRBV19 and TRBJ2-6, with D tentatively TRBD1 (6 bases). This clonotype was obtained from a female donor in good health, enrolled as a control in a pregnancy study. The CDR3 loop reads CASRTGSSGANVLTF. CDR3 DNA: TGTGCCAGTAGGACAGGTTCCTCTGGGGCCAACGTCCTGACTTTC. Filled out from reference TRBV19 and TRBJ2-6, the complete variable domain reads DGGITQSPKYLFRKEGQNVTLSCEQNLNHDAMYWYRQDPGQGLRLIYYSQIVNDFQKGDIAEGYSVSREKKESFPLTVTSAQKNPTAFYLCASRTGSSGANVLTFGAGSRLTVL.